The 3 T cell receptor beta chains reported below all come from one sample, sequenced in a study of CD8 T cells in ankylosing spondylitis. Study-wide results and limits: Characteristic, it appeared, of ankylosing spondylitis blood was a TCR beta motif of about eight highly homologous variants.

In TCRdb, the 5' RACE reads were re-called with MiXCR into one record per CDR3 protein. The sample lists 200,000 to 250,000 distinct CDR3 sequences; 15% to 20% were seen once. What these receptors recognize is not known. The sequenced material came from blood, either unsorted or a sorted T cell fraction (not recorded which). All receptors derive from a male donor with ankylosing spondylitis.

This clonotype occurred a few times. The V gene is TRBV12-3 or TRBV12-4, the J gene TRBJ2-3; D remains ambiguous. The CDR3 has 15 amino acids. Trimming cost V 4 bases and J 1 base, with 12 bases left between them. The CDR3 is CASSSGLSRTDTQYF. CDR3 bases: TGTGCCAGCAGTTCTGGCCTTAGCCGCACAGATACGCAGTATTTT.

The J gene is TRBJ2-7, the V gene TRBV12-3 or TRBV12-4, with 10 bases that match TRBD1. There are 15 residues in the CDR3. The V gene end was trimmed by 5 bases and the J gene end by 2 bases; junction bases not matched to a gene: 6. As DNA, the CDR3 is TGTGCCAGCAGTCCGGGACAGGGGCCCCCCTACGAGCAGTACTTC. Protein sequence: CASSPGQGPPYEQYF.

The CDR3 sequence: CASSPTGQGTGYEQYF. CDR3 bases: TGTGCCAGCAGCCCCACCGGACAGGGGACGGGCTACGAGCAGTACTTC. The V call is TRBV4-2, the J call TRBJ2-7; 9 bases line up with TRBD1. With 4 bases clipped from V and 3 bases from J, the junction kept 10 bases outside the gene matches. This CDR3 spans 16 amino acids. From germline, CDR1 is LGHNA and CDR2 YNFKEQ.